These 29 T cell receptor beta chains originate from one sample sequenced in a study of cytomegalovirus exposure and HLA in healthy donors (dated by TCRdb to 2016 to 2017). Receptor libraries were prepared by the immunoSEQ multiplex PCR assay. The multiplex PCR relied on a mix of 60 forward primers for TCR Vbeta segments and 13 reverse primers for TCR Jbeta segments. Entries here come from immuneACCESS through TCRdb and include only in-frame sequences with V and J called. Some clones fail to appear in such tables; in the studies checked, an unresolved V gene covers under half of the shortfall, and the cause of the remainder is unknown. This sample lists tens of thousands of clones; roughly 75% were detected once. The top ten constitute under 2.5% of the sample. The sample consisted of PBMCs. The receptors shown here come from a man aged 35-49 years in good health and CMV-seronegative.

The chain uses TRBV6-1 and TRBJ1-5; 8 bases fit TRBD1. From germline, CDR1 is MNHNS and CDR2 SASEGT. This CDR3 is 18 amino acids long. The V gene end was trimmed by 6 bases and the J gene end by 0 bases; junction bases not matched to a gene: 13. For the CDR3, the DNA is TGTGCCAGCAGAGAACCGGGACAGGCACTGTATAGCAATCAGCCCCAGCATTTT. Translating it yields CASREPGQALYSNQPQHF.

The chain is built from TRBV19 and TRBJ2-5, with a tentative D call TRBD1 (6 bases). V lost 5 bases to trimming and J lost 3 bases, with 13 bases between them. There are 14 residues in the CDR3. Per the germline V gene, CDR1 is LNHDA and CDR2 is SQIVND (reference sequence). CDR3 in amino acids: CASSPRNREETQYF. The CDR3 bases are TGTGCCAGTAGTCCCCGAAACAGGGAAGAGACCCAGTACTTC.

The chain combines TRBV6-4 with TRBJ2-3; 7 positions agree with TRBD2. Trimming took 4 bases from V and 6 from J; bases not matched to a gene: 7. Germline assignment: CDR1 MRHNA and CDR2 SNTAGT. There are 14 residues in the CDR3. CDR3 in amino acids: CASSVSSGTDTQYF. CDR3 nucleotide sequence: TGTGCCAGCAGTGTCTCCAGCGGGACTGATACGCAGTATTTT.

This clone came up once. V is TRBV20-1 and J is TRBJ2-7, with 7 bases aligning to TRBD1. The CDR3 length is 11 residues. Trimming removed 5 bases from V and 6 bases from J; junction bases left unmatched: 4. Germline V gene data show CDR1 as DFQATT and CDR2 as SNEGSKA (reference sequence). The CDR3, as DNA: TGCAGTGCTCCCGACAGGGTCGAGCAGTACTTC. This translates into CSAPDRVEQYF.

Notes on this clone: At one of its ends the junction is not consistent with the germline gene, which may arise from a read error. V gene TRBV4-1 combines with J gene TRBJ2-1; D is possibly TRBD2 (6 bases). The germline V gene has CDR1 MGHRA and CDR2 YSYEKL. The length of the CDR3 is 14 residues. DNA of the CDR3: TGCGCCAGCAGCCTCCGGGACTCCCACAATGAGCAGTTCTTC. As protein: CASSLRDSHNEQFF.

This clone came up many times. The genes are TRBV28 and TRBJ1-2; D is undetermined. This CDR3 is 16 amino acids long. The V gene lost 4 bases and the J gene lost 5 bases, with 20 bases spanning the gap. CDR1 and CDR2 from the germline V gene are MDHEN and SYDVKM. In DNA, the CDR3 is TGTGCCAGCAGTTCCCCACCCTGGGCCAGGCATTATGGCTACACCTTC. Residues: CASSSPPWARHYGYTF.

The rearrangement joins TRBV19 to TRBJ1-1, with 8 bases fitting TRBD1. In germline, CDR1 is LNHDA, CDR2 SQIVND (reference sequence). This CDR3 region has 14 residues. V lost 4 bases and J lost 2; bases outside the gene matches: 3. The CDR3 DNA is TGTGCCAGTAGTACAACAGGGGGAAACACTGAAGCTTTCTTT. This sequence encodes CASSTTGGNTEAFF.

V gene TRBV5-4 combines with J gene TRBJ2-7, with 8 bases fitting TRBD1. The V gene's germline CDR1 is SGHNT and CDR2 YYREEE (reference sequence). Trimming cost V 3 bases and J 2 bases; bases outside gene matches: 7. The CDR3 runs 15 residues. The CDR3 protein is CASSYGTGGTYEQYF. For the CDR3, the DNA is TGTGCCAGCAGCTATGGGACAGGAGGCACCTACGAGCAGTACTTC.

This sequence joins TRBV19 and TRBJ1-2; D unresolved. V lost 5 bases and J lost 2, with 18 bases in between. The CDR3 spans 16 residues. Germline V gene lookup returns CDR1 LNHDA and CDR2 SQIVND (reference sequence). CDR3 sequence reads: CASSLLAGRQNYGYTF. The CDR3 coding sequence is TGTGCCAGTAGTCTCCTGGCGGGTAGGCAGAACTATGGCTACACCTTC.

This rearrangement joins TRBV28 to TRBJ2-5; TRBD2 is a possible D gene (5 bases). V dropped 8 bases and J dropped 3 bases, with 10 bases sitting between them. This CDR3 is 12 amino acids long. The V gene's germline CDR1 is MDHEN and CDR2 SYDVKM. For the CDR3, the DNA is TGTGCCAGCGCCGGGGTGGAAGAGACCCAGTACTTC. Its translation is CASAGVEETQYF.

The CDR3 loop reads CASRWTRDSYEQYF. CDR3 coding DNA: TGCGCCAGCAGGTGGACTAGGGACTCCTACGAGCAGTACTTC. The V call is TRBV5-1, the J call TRBJ2-7, with 7 bases fitting TRBD2. Per the germline V gene, CDR1 is SGHRS and CDR2 is YFSETQ. There are 14 residues in the CDR3. The J segment lost 0 bases and the V segment lost 5 bases, leaving 5 bases of the junction unmatched.

The chain couples TRBV5-1 to TRBJ1-1; D possibly corresponds to TRBD1 (6 bases). This CDR3 is built from 15 residues. From germline, CDR1 is SGHRS and CDR2 YFSETQ. V dropped 2 bases and J dropped 1 base, with 12 bases sitting between them. The CDR3 bases are TGCGCCAGCAGCTTAAACAGGGTTGGGAACACTGAAGCTTTCTTT. It is translated as CASSLNRVGNTEAFF.

The rearrangement joins TRBV27 to TRBJ2-2, with TRBD2 matching 15 bases. This CDR3 has 17 residues. Trimming cost V 5 bases and J 4 bases; bases outside gene matches: 5. Germline CDR1 reads MNHEY; CDR2 reads SMNVEV (reference sequence). The CDR3: CASSPGLAGGPTGELFF. The DNA for the CDR3 is TGTGCCAGCAGTCCAGGACTAGCGGGAGGGCCCACCGGGGAGCTGTTTTTT.

The chain employs TRBV7-9 and TRBJ2-1; D not certain. The germline V gene encodes CDR1 SEHNR and CDR2 FQNEAQ (reference sequence). The V end lost 5 bases, the J end lost 5 bases, and 16 bases lay between the germline ends. This CDR3 contains 15 residues. CDR3 bases: TGTGCCAGCAGCCCCAACTTGCGGAGCAACAATGAGCAGTTCTTC. It codes for CASSPNLRSNNEQFF.

The chain uses TRBV9 and TRBJ1-1; the D gene is possibly TRBD1 (6 bases). Germline V CDR1 and CDR2: SGDLS, YYNGEE. The CDR3 has 15 amino acids. The ends were cut back, 3 bases at V and 5 bases at J, with 17 bases in the middle. CDR3 protein: CASSADRTRGTEAFF. DNA for the CDR3: TGTGCCAGCAGCGCAGACCGGACGAGGGGGACTGAAGCTTTCTTT.

This clone showed up just a few times. This chain connects TRBV6-1 to TRBJ2-7; unclear D gene. The CDR3 extends over 10 amino acids. V lost 10 bases to trimming and J lost 3 bases, with 7 bases between them. Germline lookup yields CDR1 MNHNS and CDR2 SASEGT. CDR3 coding DNA: TGTGCCACCAAAAACTACGAGCAGTACTTC. Its translation is CATKNYEQYF.

This clone came up a few times. V and J are TRBV6-1 and TRBJ2-7; maybe TRBD2 (5 bases). Germline lookup yields CDR1 MNHNS and CDR2 SASEGT. This CDR3 is 15 amino acids long. V was cut by 1 base and J by 2 bases, with 12 bases left in between. CDR3 DNA: TGTGCCAGCAGTGAAGGAGGGTATCGACCCTACGAGCAGTACTTC. It translates to CASSEGGYRPYEQYF.

This clone was recorded only once. The chain is built from TRBV6-1 and TRBJ2-3, with 7 bases that match TRBD2. V shed 1 base, J shed 4 bases, and the junction held 5 bases outside the gene matches. This CDR3 comprises 15 residues. In germline, CDR1 is MNHNS, CDR2 SASEGT. The CDR3 nucleotides read TGTGCCAGCAGTGAAGGGCTGACTAGCTCAGATACGCAGTATTTT. Residues: CASSEGLTSSDTQYF.

This clone was observed a few times. This rearrangement joins TRBV6-1 to TRBJ1-2, with 9 bases identical to TRBD1. Germline CDR1 MNHNS, CDR2 SASEGT. Germline trimming cut 11 bases from V and 0 bases from J; bases unmatched to any gene: 4. The CDR3 is 13 residues long. The CDR3 DNA sequence: TGTGCCGGTGGACAGGGGACTAACTATGGCTACACCTTC. Its translation is CAGGQGTNYGYTF.

The V gene is TRBV5-1, the J gene TRBJ2-1; tentatively, D is TRBD1 (6 bases). The V gene lost 0 bases and the J gene lost 7 bases, with 11 bases spanning the gap. The CDR3 is made up of 14 amino acids. Germline V lookup: CDR1 SGHRS, CDR2 YFSETQ. CDR3 protein: CASSLAYRENEQFF. CDR3 coding DNA: TGCGCCAGCAGCTTGGCTTACAGGGAGAATGAGCAGTTCTTC.

This chain connects TRBV6-6 to TRBJ2-7; 8 bases align to TRBD1. V lost 6 bases to trimming and J lost 0 bases; unmatched junction nucleotides: 4. Germline V gene sequence: CDR1 MNHNY, CDR2 SVGAGI (reference sequence). The CDR3 consists of 14 residues. The CDR3 DNA sequence: TGTGCCAGCAGAGACAGGGGCGCCTCCTACGAGCAGTACTTC. It encodes CASRDRGASYEQYF.

The rearrangement uses TRBV4-1 and TRBJ2-5; D may be TRBD2 (5 bases). Germline V lookup: CDR1 MGHRA, CDR2 YSYEKL. This CDR3 contains 13 residues. Between the trimmed V and J ends, which lost 0 bases and 10 bases, there was a span of 12 bases. Written as DNA, the CDR3 is TGCGCCAGCAGCCAAGAGTACTCACGGGACCAGTACTTC. This codes for CASSQEYSRDQYF.

The table lists this clone with a few counts. V gene TRBV12-2 combines with J gene TRBJ1-5; the D call TRBD1 from the table was never checked on the DNA. TRBV12-2 is a known pseudogene. The CDR3 length is 14 residues. The CDR3 coding sequence is TGTGCAAGTCGCAACGACATTCTCAATCAGCCCCAGCATTTT. Its protein product is CASRNDILNQPQHF.

The chain has TRBV18 and TRBJ2-3; D might be TRBD2 (6 bases). Germline-derived CDR1 and CDR2 are KGHSH and LQKENI. Trimming removed 3 bases from V and 4 bases from J, with 11 bases in between. The CDR3 has 14 residues. CDR3 amino acids: CASSPTGTPDTQYF. CDR3 DNA sequence: TGTGCCAGCTCACCCACCGGGACTCCAGATACGCAGTATTTT.

The chain couples TRBV2 to TRBJ1-4; perhaps TRBD1 as D (6 bases). CDR3 length: 15 amino acids. V gave up 6 bases and J gave up 7 bases, with 18 bases separating them. Germline V lookup: CDR1 SNHLY, CDR2 FYNNEI. The CDR3 here is CASREMTGPREKLFF. DNA for the CDR3: TGTGCCAGCAGAGAAATGACAGGCCCCCGTGAAAAACTGTTTTTT. Complete variable domain (other parts from reference TRBV2 and TRBJ1-4): EPEVTQTPSHQVTQMGQEVILRCVPISNHLYFYWYRQILGQKVEFLVSFYNNEISEKSEIFDDQFSVERPDGSNFTLKIRSTKLEDSAMYFCASREMTGPREKLFFGSGTQLSVL.

The CDR3 DNA reads TGCGCCAGCAGCGTTCCGTCCGGGACTAGCGGGAGGACACGCACAGATACGCAGTATTTT. It specifies CASSVPSGTSGRTRTDTQYF. This chain joins TRBV5-1 and TRBJ2-3, with 15 bases matching TRBD2. In germline, CDR1 is SGHRS, CDR2 YFSETQ. This CDR3 spans 20 amino acids. V trimming: 4 bases; J trimming: 1 base; junction bases outside the gene matches: 13.

The chain employs TRBV15 and TRBJ2-7; 7 bases are shared with TRBD2. Germline-derived CDR1 and CDR2 are LNHNV and YYDKDF (reference sequence). The CDR3 length is 17 residues. Trimming took 0 bases from V and 5 from J; bases not matched to a gene: 13. The CDR3 is CATSRDDPAEAGDEQYF. The CDR3 coding sequence is TGTGCCACCAGCAGAGATGACCCAGCGGAGGCGGGGGACGAGCAGTACTTC.

V usage is TRBV7-3 and J usage is TRBJ2-7; TRBD2 matches 8 bases. Germline loops: CDR1 SGHTA, CDR2 FQGTGA. V shed 3 bases, J shed 2 bases, and the junction held 6 bases outside the gene matches. CDR3 length: 15 residues. CDR3 sequence reads: CASSLGGTRTYEQYF. In DNA form, the CDR3 reads TGTGCCAGCAGCTTGGGAGGGACTAGGACCTACGAGCAGTACTTC.

This chain uses TRBV29-1 with TRBJ2-7; TRBD2 aligns across 11 bases. Losses at the gene ends were 2 bases for V and 0 bases for J; bases not matched to a gene: 3. The CDR3 contains 15 residues. CDR1 and CDR2 from the germline V gene are SQVTM and ANQGSEA. CDR3 region: CSVELAGGYSYEQYF. Here the CDR3 DNA reads TGCAGCGTTGAACTAGCGGGGGGATACTCCTACGAGCAGTACTTC.